This T cell receptor beta chain originates from a study of radiation and T cells in renal cell carcinoma. As regards this clone: What it binds is not known.

Described time point: blood 4 weeks post-SBRT, at nephrectomy. The treatment was: 15 Gy SBRT to primary tumor, nephrectomy 4 weeks later. CDR3 length: 16 residues. Germline CDR1 KGHSH, CDR2 LQKENI. V lost 3 bases, J lost 0 bases, and 7 bases stayed unmatched. Points from the study as a whole: Top tumor clonotypes rose in blood 2 weeks post-radiation, then contracted.

Sequenced by immunoSEQ multiplex PCR; TCRdb stores in-frame clones only, minus some. This sample yields 150,000 to 200,000 clones, of which around 90% are seen a single time; roughly 10% belongs to the top ten. The receptor was isolated from a woman aged 50 to 65 with renal cell carcinoma. The material was blood, obtained from a patient whose treatment included radiotherapy and nephrectomy. The rearrangement links TRBV18 to TRBJ1-1; 7 bases are shared with TRBD1. The CDR3 bases are TGTGCCAGCTCACCGAGCAGGGGGGGGGTGAACACTGAAGCTTTCTTT. This codes for CASSPSRGGVNTEAFF.